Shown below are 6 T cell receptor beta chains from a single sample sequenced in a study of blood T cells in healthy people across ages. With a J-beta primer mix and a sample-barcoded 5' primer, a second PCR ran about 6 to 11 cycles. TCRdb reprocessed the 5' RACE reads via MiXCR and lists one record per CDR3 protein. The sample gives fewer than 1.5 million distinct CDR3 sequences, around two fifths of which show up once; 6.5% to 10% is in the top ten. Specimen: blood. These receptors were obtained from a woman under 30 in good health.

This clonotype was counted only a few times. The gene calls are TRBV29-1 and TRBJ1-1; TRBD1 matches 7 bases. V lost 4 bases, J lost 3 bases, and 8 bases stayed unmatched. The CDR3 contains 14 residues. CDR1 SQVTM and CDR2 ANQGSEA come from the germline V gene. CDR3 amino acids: CSVGGGQSYTEAFF. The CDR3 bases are TGCAGCGTTGGGGGGGGACAGTCCTACACTGAAGCTTTCTTT.

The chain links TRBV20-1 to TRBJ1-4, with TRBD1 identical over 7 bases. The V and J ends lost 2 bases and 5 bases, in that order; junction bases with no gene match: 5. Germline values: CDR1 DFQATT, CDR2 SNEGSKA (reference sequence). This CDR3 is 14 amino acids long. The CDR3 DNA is TGCAGTGCTAGAACGGGACAGCCGAATGAAAAACTGTTTTTT. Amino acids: CSARTGQPNEKLFF.

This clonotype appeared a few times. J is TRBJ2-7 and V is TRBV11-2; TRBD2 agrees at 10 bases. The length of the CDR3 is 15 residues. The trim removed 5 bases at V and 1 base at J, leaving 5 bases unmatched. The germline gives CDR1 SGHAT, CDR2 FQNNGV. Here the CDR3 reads CASSPLAGRSYEQYF. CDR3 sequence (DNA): TGTGCCAGCAGCCCACTAGCGGGGCGTTCCTACGAGCAGTACTTC.

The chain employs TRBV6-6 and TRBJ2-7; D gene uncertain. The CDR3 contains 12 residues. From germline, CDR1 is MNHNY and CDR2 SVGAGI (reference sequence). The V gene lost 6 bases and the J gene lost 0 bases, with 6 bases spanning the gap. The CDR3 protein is CASRQLSYEQYF. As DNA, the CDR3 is TGTGCCAGCAGACAACTCTCCTACGAGCAGTACTTC.

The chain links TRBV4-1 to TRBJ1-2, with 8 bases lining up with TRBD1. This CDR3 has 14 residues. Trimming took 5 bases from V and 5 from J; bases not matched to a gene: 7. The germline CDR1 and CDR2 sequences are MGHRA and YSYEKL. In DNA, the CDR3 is TGCGCCAGCAGCGAAGGGGACAGGATTTATGGCTACACCTTC. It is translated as CASSEGDRIYGYTF.

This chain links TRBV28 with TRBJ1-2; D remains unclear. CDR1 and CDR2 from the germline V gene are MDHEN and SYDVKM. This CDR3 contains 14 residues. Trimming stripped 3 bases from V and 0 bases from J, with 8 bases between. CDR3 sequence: CASSFLRPNYGYTF. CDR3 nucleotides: TGTGCCAGCAGTTTCTTACGGCCTAACTATGGCTACACCTTC.